A selection of T cell receptor beta chains follows, all from one sample in a study of long-term antiretroviral therapy in people with HIV. Profiled with immunoSEQ multiplex PCR; TCRdb holds only in-frame clones, not every one. This table has around 15,000 clones, approximately 90% appearing once. The source was unsorted PBMCs, collected 0.7 years before starting antiretroviral therapy. The receptors here all came from a man aged 45-65 years with HIV. The CDR3 runs from the conserved cysteine through the conserved F or W. D genes are given only for firm matches. Clone size, where shown, is once, few, many, or a class for clones that have expanded.

TRBD2	TRBV2	TRBJ2-7	once	CASSPGLAREQYF	TGTGCCAGCAGCCCGGGACTAGCGCGGGAGCAGTACTTC
NA	TRBV30	TRBJ2-7	NA	CAWGGVSYEQYF	TGTGCCTGGGGCGGGGTATCCTACGAGCAGTACTTC
TRBD1	TRBV28	TRBJ2-5	NA	CASSFGQGGQETQYF	TGTGCCAGCAGTTTCGGACAGGGGGGTCAAGAGACCCAGTACTTC
NA	TRBV6-1	TRBJ2-7	NA	CASSDTARYEQYF	TGTGCCAGCAGTGACACGGCCAGATACGAGCAGTACTTC
TRBD2	TRBV11-2	TRBJ2-7	NA	CASSLVAGGYEQYF	TGTGCCAGCAGCTTAGTAGCGGGGGGCTACGAGCAGTACTTC
NA	TRBV6-5	TRBJ1-3	once	CASSYSWGTSGNTIYF	TGTGCCAGCAGTTACTCGTGGGGCACCTCTGGAAACACCATATATTTT
TRBD1	TRBV10-3	TRBJ2-7	NA	CAIREDRGLSYEQYF	TGTGCCATCAGGGAGGACAGGGGGCTCTCCTACGAGCAGTACTTC
NA	TRBV29-1	TRBJ2-1	NA	CSVEIAPDNEQFF	TGCAGCGTTGAGATAGCGCCAGACAATGAGCAGTTCTTC
TRBD1	TRBV10-2	TRBJ1-6	NA	CASSEKGQGAVGFSPLHF	TGCGCCAGCAGTGAGAAAGGACAGGGGGCAGTAGGGTTTTCACCCCTCCACTTT
NA	TRBV5-1	TRBJ1-3	NA	CASSLDRVVAGNTIYF	TGCGCCAGCAGCTTGGACCGGGTCGTTGCCGGAAACACCATATATTTT
TRBD2	TRBV5-6	TRBJ2-7	NA	CASSLVGGRANEQYF	TGTGCCAGCAGCTTGGTTGGTGGGAGGGCCAACGAGCAGTACTTC
NA	TRBV5-1	TRBJ1-1	few	CASSYNPVNTEAFF	TGCGCCAGCAGCTACAACCCAGTGAACACTGAAGCTTTCTTT
NA	TRBV19	TRBJ2-1	NA	CASSILQGRSGNEQFF	TGTGCCAGTAGTATCCTACAGGGCAGGAGTGGCAATGAGCAGTTCTTC
NA	TRBV10-3	TRBJ2-3	NA	CAISEPIRVSGRDTQYF	TGTGCCATCAGTGAGCCGATTAGGGTATCAGGGAGAGATACGCAGTATTTT
NA	TRBV5-1	TRBJ1-2	NA	CASSLDTVGGYTF	TGCGCCAGCAGCTTGGACACCGTCGGTGGCTACACCTTC
NA	TRBV9	TRBJ2-7	few	CASSVESGIDEQYF	TGTGCCAGCAGCGTAGAATCCGGGATCGACGAGCAGTACTTC
TRBD1	TRBV6-5	TRBJ2-7	NA	CASSYRLDRGKYEQYF	TGTGCCAGCAGTTACCGACTGGACAGGGGAAAATACGAGCAGTACTTC
NA	TRBV10-1	TRBJ2-7	NA	CASSERRESEQYF	TGCGCCAGCAGTGAGAGGCGGGAATCCGAGCAGTACTTC
NA	TRBV14	TRBJ2-1	NA	CASSQVLVLGTDTLPLYNEQFF	TGTGCCAGCAGCCAAGTTCTCGTTTTGGGTACCGATACTCTCCCCCTATACAATGAGCAGTTCTTC
TRBD1	TRBV4-3	TRBJ1-4	once	CASSQGDRAEKLFF	TGCGCCAGCAGCCAAGGGGACAGGGCCGAAAAACTGTTTTTT
TRBD2	TRBV19	TRBJ2-5	NA	CASVRPTGTSGRARETQYF	TGTGCCAGCGTGAGGCCGACAGGGACTAGCGGGAGGGCCAGGGAGACCCAGTACTTC
TRBD1	TRBV18	TRBJ2-3	NA	CASSPRDSRTDTQYF	TGTGCCAGCTCACCGAGGGACAGTCGCACAGATACGCAGTATTTT
NA	TRBV5-1	TRBJ2-7	NA	CASSLGQEIPEQYF	TGCGCCAGCAGCTTGGGACAGGAGATACCCGAGCAGTACTTC
TRBD1	TRBV5-1	TRBJ1-2	once	CASSLAGQGRYGYTF	TGCGCCAGCAGCTTGGCCGGACAGGGCCGCTATGGCTACACCTTC